What follows describes a single TCR beta chain. These data originate in a study of control samples from healthy donors and cancer patients. V lost 4 bases and J 5 bases, leaving 12 bases between the germline ends. Germline loops: CDR1 SGHTA, CDR2 FQGNSA. The CDR3 extends over 14 amino acids. Produced via immunoSEQ multiplex PCR; TCRdb's table is partial and in-frame only. This sample yields almost 85,000 clones, of which roughly 88% are seen a single time; 11% belongs to the top ten. The rearrangement links TRBV7-2 to TRBJ2-1; D uncertain. The material sequenced was PBMCs. The TCR was taken from a man between 60 and 70 years old with head and neck cancer. CDR3 sequence reads: CASSSRLRNNEQFF. CDR3 DNA sequence: TGTGCCAGCAGCTCACGTCTGAGGAACAATGAGCAGTTCTTC.